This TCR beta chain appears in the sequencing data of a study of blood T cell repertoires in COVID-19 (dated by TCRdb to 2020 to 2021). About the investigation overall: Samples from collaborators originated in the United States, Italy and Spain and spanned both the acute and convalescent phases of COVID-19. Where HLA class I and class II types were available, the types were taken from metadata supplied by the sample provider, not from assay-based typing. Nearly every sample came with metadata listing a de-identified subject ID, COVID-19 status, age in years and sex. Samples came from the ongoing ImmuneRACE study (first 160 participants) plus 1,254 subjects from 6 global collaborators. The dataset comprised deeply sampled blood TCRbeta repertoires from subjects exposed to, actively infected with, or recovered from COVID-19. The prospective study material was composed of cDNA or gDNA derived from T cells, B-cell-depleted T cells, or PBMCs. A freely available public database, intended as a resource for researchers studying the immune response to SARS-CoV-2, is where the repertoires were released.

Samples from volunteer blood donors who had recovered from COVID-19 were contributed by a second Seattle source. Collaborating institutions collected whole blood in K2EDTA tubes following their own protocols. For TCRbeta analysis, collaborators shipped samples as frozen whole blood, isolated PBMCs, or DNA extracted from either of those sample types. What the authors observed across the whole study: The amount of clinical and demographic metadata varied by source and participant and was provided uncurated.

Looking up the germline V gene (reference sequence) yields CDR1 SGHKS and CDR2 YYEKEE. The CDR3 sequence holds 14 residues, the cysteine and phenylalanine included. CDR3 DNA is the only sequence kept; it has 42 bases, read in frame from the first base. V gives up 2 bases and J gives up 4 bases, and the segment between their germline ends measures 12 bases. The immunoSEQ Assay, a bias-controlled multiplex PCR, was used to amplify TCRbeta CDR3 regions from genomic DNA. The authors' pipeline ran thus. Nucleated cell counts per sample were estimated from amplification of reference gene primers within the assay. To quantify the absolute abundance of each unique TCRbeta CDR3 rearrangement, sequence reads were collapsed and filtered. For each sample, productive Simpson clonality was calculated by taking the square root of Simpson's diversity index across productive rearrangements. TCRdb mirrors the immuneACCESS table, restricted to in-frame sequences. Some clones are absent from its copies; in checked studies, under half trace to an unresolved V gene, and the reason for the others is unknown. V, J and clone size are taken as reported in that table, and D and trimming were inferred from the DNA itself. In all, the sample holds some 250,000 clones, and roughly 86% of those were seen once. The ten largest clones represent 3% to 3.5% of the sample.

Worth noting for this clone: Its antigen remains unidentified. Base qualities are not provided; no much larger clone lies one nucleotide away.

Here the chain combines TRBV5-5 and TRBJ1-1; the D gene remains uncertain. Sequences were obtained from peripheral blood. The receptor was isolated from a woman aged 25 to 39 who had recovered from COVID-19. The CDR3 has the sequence CASSLHPDGTEAFF. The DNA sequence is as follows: TGTGCCAGCAGCTTACACCCCGATGGCACTGAAGCTTTCTTT.